This T cell receptor (beta chain) was profiled in a study of cytomegalovirus exposure and HLA in healthy donors. Study findings and constraints: The authors judged a highly shared variant cluster likely a sequencing artifact.

This clone was seen more than once but under ten times. The antigen remains undetermined. PCR primers comprised 60 Vbeta and 13 Jbeta primers. Sequencing used immunoSEQ multiplex PCR; TCRdb keeps in-frame clones, though not all of them. The repertoire holds around 150,000 clones, 60% to 70% seen once, with 5.5% to 9% in the top ten. Trimming took 4 bases from V and 1 from J; bases not matched to a gene: 8. The CDR3 loop spans 16 amino acids. The V gene's germline CDR1 is LNHDA and CDR2 SQIVND (reference sequence). The chain uses TRBV19 and TRBJ1-1, with TRBD1 matching 8 bases. The material sequenced was PBMCs. This receptor was identified in a woman in her sixties or seventies in good health and CMV-seropositive. The CDR3 bases are TGTGCCAGTAGTACGGGCAGGGGGCAACGGAACACTGAAGCTTTCTTT. Its protein product is CASSTGRGQRNTEAFF.